These T cell receptor beta chains were read from a single sample in a study of T-cell reconstitution after alpha-beta-depleted transplantation in children. TCRdb ran MiXCR on the PCR reads and lists one entry per CDR3 protein. Among some 440,000 distinct CDR3 sequences listed, roughly 16% were seen once. The source material was PBMCs, mostly from graft donor cells, sampled 360 days after TCRalphabeta/CD19-depleted stem cell transplant. These receptors came from a boy younger than two who had a stem cell transplant for Wiskott-Aldrich syndrome, so the T cells may come from the graft donor. Both conserved end residues are part of each CDR3. The order of the fields is D gene, V gene, clone size, J gene, CDR3 length, CDR3 protein, CDR3 DNA. The D gene is left open where the match is weak. Rows give clone size only sometimes, using once, few, many, or a class for an expanded clone.

d_call: -; v_call: TRBV20-1; clone_size: few; j_call: TRBJ2-1; cdr3_length: 12; cdr3_aa: CSARANWGEQFF; cdr3_nt: TGCAGTGCTAGAGCCAATTGGGGCGAGCAGTTCTTC
d_call: -; v_call: TRBV5-6; clone_size: many; j_call: TRBJ2-7; cdr3_length: 14; cdr3_aa: CASSLFRHLYEQYF; cdr3_nt: TGTGCCAGCAGCTTGTTTAGACACCTATACGAGCAGTACTTC
d_call: -; v_call: TRBV11-2; clone_size: few; j_call: TRBJ2-1; cdr3_length: 15; cdr3_aa: CASSIRAEGYNEQFF; cdr3_nt: TGTGCCAGCAGCATCAGGGCCGAGGGGTACAATGAGCAGTTCTTC
d_call: TRBD1; v_call: TRBV5-8; clone_size: few; j_call: TRBJ1-1; cdr3_length: 14; cdr3_aa: CASHAGGARTEAFF; cdr3_nt: TGTGCCAGCCACGCAGGGGGCGCGAGGACTGAAGCTTTCTTT
d_call: -; v_call: TRBV7-8; clone_size: -; j_call: TRBJ2-7; cdr3_length: 15; cdr3_aa: CASSSTRGPSYEQYF; cdr3_nt: TGTGCCAGCAGCTCTACCCGAGGACCCTCCTACGAGCAGTACTTC
d_call: TRBD1; v_call: TRBV20-1; clone_size: few; j_call: TRBJ1-2; cdr3_length: 13; cdr3_aa: CSARTGGRYGYTF; cdr3_nt: TGCAGTGCCCGTACAGGGGGACGCTATGGCTACACCTTC
d_call: TRBD2; v_call: TRBV12-3/TRBV12-4; clone_size: -; j_call: TRBJ2-6; cdr3_length: 17; cdr3_aa: CASRPTSPNPGANVLTF; cdr3_nt: TGTGCCAGCAGGCCGACTAGCCCAAACCCTGGGGCCAACGTCCTGACTTTC
d_call: -; v_call: TRBV12-3/TRBV12-4; clone_size: many; j_call: TRBJ2-7; cdr3_length: 15; cdr3_aa: CASSLGRGGIYEQYF; cdr3_nt: TGTGCCAGCAGTTTAGGCAGGGGGGGGATTTACGAGCAGTACTTC
d_call: -; v_call: TRBV12-3/TRBV12-4; clone_size: -; j_call: TRBJ2-3; cdr3_length: 15; cdr3_aa: CASSVTTAYTDTQYF; cdr3_nt: TGTGCCAGCAGTGTAACGACCGCCTACACAGATACGCAGTATTTT
d_call: -; v_call: TRBV10-2; clone_size: few; j_call: TRBJ1-5; cdr3_length: 13; cdr3_aa: CASSEEGQRPQHF; cdr3_nt: TGCGCCAGCAGTGAGGAGGGCCAGCGGCCCCAGCATTTT
d_call: -; v_call: TRBV2; clone_size: few; j_call: TRBJ1-6; cdr3_length: 12; cdr3_aa: CASGPDYSPLHF; cdr3_nt: TGTGCCAGCGGGCCTGATTATTCACCCCTCCACTTT
d_call: TRBD1; v_call: TRBV7-9; clone_size: few; j_call: TRBJ2-3; cdr3_length: 15; cdr3_aa: CASSFRDRNTDTQYF; cdr3_nt: TGTGCCAGCAGCTTCCGGGACAGGAACACAGATACGCAGTATTTT
d_call: -; v_call: TRBV12-3/TRBV12-4; clone_size: -; j_call: TRBJ1-2; cdr3_length: 14; cdr3_aa: CASSFGGKRGGYTF; cdr3_nt: TGTGCCAGCAGTTTTGGGGGTAAGAGAGGCGGCTACACCTTC
d_call: -; v_call: TRBV20-1; clone_size: -; j_call: TRBJ2-7; cdr3_length: 11; cdr3_aa: CSARGDYEQYF; cdr3_nt: TGCAGTGCTAGAGGTGACTACGAGCAGTACTTC
d_call: -; v_call: TRBV11-3; clone_size: few; j_call: TRBJ2-3; cdr3_length: 17; cdr3_aa: CASSLLAFFPSTDTQYF; cdr3_nt: TGTGCCAGCAGCTTACTCGCCTTCTTTCCTAGCACAGATACGCAGTATTTT
d_call: TRBD1; v_call: TRBV18; clone_size: -; j_call: TRBJ2-2; cdr3_length: 15; cdr3_aa: CASSPLDRGTGELFF; cdr3_nt: TGTGCCAGCTCACCATTGGACAGGGGCACCGGGGAGCTGTTTTTT
d_call: -; v_call: TRBV29-1; clone_size: many; j_call: TRBJ2-3; cdr3_length: 15; cdr3_aa: CSVRGRGASTDTQYF; cdr3_nt: TGCAGCGTAAGAGGCAGGGGCGCAAGTACAGATACGCAGTATTTT
d_call: -; v_call: TRBV4-3; clone_size: few; j_call: TRBJ1-5; cdr3_length: 17; cdr3_aa: CASSQDWARVFNQPQHF; cdr3_nt: TGCGCCAGCAGCCAAGATTGGGCCCGGGTCTTCAATCAGCCCCAGCATTTT
d_call: -; v_call: TRBV7-2; clone_size: many; j_call: TRBJ1-2; cdr3_length: 12; cdr3_aa: CASSFMHEGYTF; cdr3_nt: TGTGCCAGCAGCTTCATGCATGAGGGCTACACCTTC
d_call: TRBD2; v_call: TRBV7-2; clone_size: many; j_call: TRBJ2-1; cdr3_length: 13; cdr3_aa: CASSLGLAGEQFF; cdr3_nt: TGTGCCAGCAGCTTAGGACTAGCGGGAGAACAGTTCTTC
d_call: -; v_call: TRBV5-1; clone_size: -; j_call: TRBJ2-2; cdr3_length: 15; cdr3_aa: CASSGGLRVTGELFF; cdr3_nt: TGCGCCAGCAGCGGCGGCCTCAGAGTGACCGGGGAGCTGTTTTTT
d_call: -; v_call: TRBV4-1; clone_size: -; j_call: TRBJ1-5; cdr3_length: 16; cdr3_aa: CASSQAEFGGNQPQHF; cdr3_nt: TGCGCCAGCAGCCAAGCGGAATTCGGTGGCAATCAGCCCCAGCATTTT
d_call: -; v_call: TRBV4-3; clone_size: few; j_call: TRBJ1-2; cdr3_length: 15; cdr3_aa: CASSSGDGGNYGYTF; cdr3_nt: TGCGCCAGCAGCTCAGGGGACGGGGGTAACTATGGCTACACCTTC
d_call: -; v_call: TRBV20-1; clone_size: few; j_call: TRBJ1-6; cdr3_length: 14; cdr3_aa: CSARISVFNSPLHF; cdr3_nt: TGCAGTGCTAGAATAAGTGTCTTTAATTCACCCCTCCACTTT
d_call: -; v_call: TRBV6-1; clone_size: few; j_call: TRBJ2-3; cdr3_length: 18; cdr3_aa: CASSEWELGLDRTDTQYF; cdr3_nt: TGTGCCAGCAGTGAATGGGAGTTGGGGTTAGATAGGACAGATACGCAGTATTTT
d_call: -; v_call: TRBV27; clone_size: -; j_call: TRBJ2-1; cdr3_length: 15; cdr3_aa: CATTRGLLSNNEQFF; cdr3_nt: TGTGCCACCACAAGGGGACTGCTTAGCAACAATGAGCAGTTCTTC
d_call: -; v_call: TRBV6-5; clone_size: -; j_call: TRBJ2-7; cdr3_length: 15; cdr3_aa: CASSYPAPALYEQYF; cdr3_nt: TGTGCCAGCAGTTACCCCGCACCGGCCCTCTACGAGCAGTACTTC
d_call: -; v_call: TRBV4-3; clone_size: -; j_call: TRBJ2-7; cdr3_length: 14; cdr3_aa: CASSLYSTSYEQYF; cdr3_nt: TGCGCCAGCAGCCTCTATTCCACTAGCTACGAGCAGTACTTC
d_call: -; v_call: TRBV5-6; clone_size: few; j_call: TRBJ2-5; cdr3_length: 15; cdr3_aa: CASSLAPLAQETQYF; cdr3_nt: TGTGCCAGCAGCTTGGCGCCGCTAGCCCAAGAGACCCAGTACTTC
d_call: -; v_call: TRBV20-1; clone_size: -; j_call: TRBJ2-7; cdr3_length: 11; cdr3_aa: CSASIRSEQYF; cdr3_nt: TGCAGTGCCTCGATACGATCCGAGCAGTACTTC
d_call: -; v_call: TRBV29-1; clone_size: few; j_call: TRBJ2-3; cdr3_length: 12; cdr3_aa: CSVEDAPDTQYF; cdr3_nt: TGCAGCGTTGAAGATGCCCCAGATACGCAGTATTTT
d_call: TRBD2; v_call: TRBV24-1; clone_size: -; j_call: TRBJ2-1; cdr3_length: 18; cdr3_aa: CATSDPSAAGGYGNEQFF; cdr3_nt: TGTGCCACCAGTGATCCCTCCGCGGCGGGGGGCTACGGCAATGAGCAGTTCTTC
d_call: -; v_call: TRBV7-9; clone_size: -; j_call: TRBJ1-3; cdr3_length: 13; cdr3_aa: CASQGYAGNTIYF; cdr3_nt: TGTGCCAGCCAAGGTTACGCTGGAAACACCATATATTTT
d_call: -; v_call: TRBV6-5; clone_size: few; j_call: TRBJ2-5; cdr3_length: 15; cdr3_aa: CASSYSHGARETQYF; cdr3_nt: TGTGCCAGCAGTTACTCCCACGGTGCCCGAGAGACCCAGTACTTC
d_call: -; v_call: TRBV5-6; clone_size: -; j_call: TRBJ2-5; cdr3_length: 13; cdr3_aa: CASSNNRQETQYF; cdr3_nt: TGTGCCAGCAGCAACAACCGCCAAGAGACCCAGTACTTC
d_call: TRBD1; v_call: TRBV20-1; clone_size: -; j_call: TRBJ2-1; cdr3_length: 17; cdr3_aa: CSARGTGVRSSYNEQFF; cdr3_nt: TGCAGTGCTAGAGGGACAGGGGTTAGGAGCTCCTACAATGAGCAGTTCTTC
d_call: -; v_call: TRBV7-2; clone_size: -; j_call: TRBJ2-5; cdr3_length: 11; cdr3_aa: CASSSPRAQYF; cdr3_nt: TGTGCCAGCAGCTCGCCACGAGCCCAGTACTTC
d_call: TRBD1; v_call: TRBV30; clone_size: -; j_call: TRBJ2-3; cdr3_length: 13; cdr3_aa: CARRQGGTDTQYF; cdr3_nt: TGTGCCCGTCGACAGGGCGGCACAGATACGCAGTATTTT
d_call: -; v_call: TRBV11-3; clone_size: -; j_call: TRBJ2-3; cdr3_length: 15; cdr3_aa: CASSLAGAPTDTQYF; cdr3_nt: TGTGCCAGCAGCTTAGCGGGGGCTCCCACAGATACGCAGTATTTT
d_call: TRBD2; v_call: TRBV5-1; clone_size: -; j_call: TRBJ2-2; cdr3_length: 17; cdr3_aa: CASSWGRLAPGTGELFF; cdr3_nt: TGCGCCAGCAGCTGGGGCAGACTAGCCCCGGGCACCGGGGAGCTGTTTTTT
d_call: -; v_call: TRBV11-3; clone_size: -; j_call: TRBJ1-2; cdr3_length: 13; cdr3_aa: CASSLRINYGYTF; cdr3_nt: TGTGCCAGCAGCCTTCGGATAAACTATGGCTACACCTTC
d_call: TRBD1; v_call: TRBV25-1; clone_size: -; j_call: TRBJ2-7; cdr3_length: 14; cdr3_aa: CASSEGGQGKQQYF; cdr3_nt: TGTGCCAGCAGTGAAGGAGGACAGGGGAAGCAACAGTACTTC
d_call: TRBD2; v_call: TRBV29-1; clone_size: -; j_call: TRBJ2-1; cdr3_length: 14; cdr3_aa: CSVGPGLTYNEQFF; cdr3_nt: TGCAGCGTGGGACCGGGACTAACCTACAATGAGCAGTTCTTC
d_call: TRBD2; v_call: TRBV7-9; clone_size: -; j_call: TRBJ2-2; cdr3_length: 14; cdr3_aa: CASRQAGGPGELFF; cdr3_nt: TGTGCCAGCAGACAAGCGGGAGGCCCCGGGGAGCTGTTTTTT
d_call: TRBD1; v_call: TRBV28; clone_size: few; j_call: TRBJ1-6; cdr3_length: 15; cdr3_aa: CASRSSTGDNSPLHF; cdr3_nt: TGTGCCAGTCGCTCTTCGACAGGGGATAATTCACCCCTCCACTTT
d_call: TRBD2; v_call: TRBV12-3/TRBV12-4; clone_size: -; j_call: TRBJ2-1; cdr3_length: 17; cdr3_aa: CASSFSGRPGKYNEQFF; cdr3_nt: TGTGCCAGCAGTTTTAGCGGGAGACCGGGGAAATACAATGAGCAGTTCTTC
d_call: TRBD1; v_call: TRBV24-1; clone_size: -; j_call: TRBJ2-1; cdr3_length: 16; cdr3_aa: CATSRAGTGRHNEQFF; cdr3_nt: TGTGCCACCAGCCGGGCCGGGACAGGGAGGCACAATGAGCAGTTCTTC
d_call: -; v_call: TRBV27; clone_size: few; j_call: TRBJ1-1; cdr3_length: 13; cdr3_aa: CASSLTGRTEAFF; cdr3_nt: TGTGCCAGCAGTTTAACGGGCCGCACTGAAGCTTTCTTT
d_call: -; v_call: TRBV29-1; clone_size: many; j_call: TRBJ1-1; cdr3_length: 11; cdr3_aa: CSVGGDTEAFF; cdr3_nt: TGCAGCGTTGGAGGGGACACTGAAGCTTTCTTT
d_call: -; v_call: TRBV4-2; clone_size: -; j_call: TRBJ2-2; cdr3_length: 15; cdr3_aa: CASSPYGYNTGELFF; cdr3_nt: TGTGCCAGCAGCCCCTACGGGTATAACACCGGGGAGCTGTTTTTT
d_call: -; v_call: TRBV5-1; clone_size: -; j_call: TRBJ2-7; cdr3_length: 15; cdr3_aa: CASSLVGGVAYEQYF; cdr3_nt: TGCGCCAGCAGCTTGGTTGGAGGGGTGGCCTACGAGCAGTACTTC
d_call: TRBD2; v_call: TRBV24-1; clone_size: many; j_call: TRBJ2-1; cdr3_length: 15; cdr3_aa: CATSGIAGGVNEQFF; cdr3_nt: TGTGCCACCAGTGGAATAGCGGGAGGGGTCAATGAGCAGTTCTTC
d_call: -; v_call: TRBV18; clone_size: -; j_call: TRBJ2-7; cdr3_length: 14; cdr3_aa: CASSPEGFAYEQYF; cdr3_nt: TGTGCCAGCTCACCTGAGGGTTTCGCTTACGAGCAGTACTTC
d_call: TRBD2; v_call: TRBV7-8; clone_size: few; j_call: TRBJ2-1; cdr3_length: 13; cdr3_aa: CASSFPLGTRQFF; cdr3_nt: TGTGCCAGCAGCTTCCCCTTAGGGACTAGGCAGTTCTTC
d_call: TRBD2; v_call: TRBV12-3/TRBV12-4; clone_size: many; j_call: TRBJ2-7; cdr3_length: 12; cdr3_aa: CASRGGRYEQYF; cdr3_nt: TGTGCCAGCAGGGGCGGGAGATACGAGCAGTACTTC
d_call: TRBD1; v_call: TRBV11-1; clone_size: few; j_call: TRBJ2-3; cdr3_length: 15; cdr3_aa: CASKTSGGITDTQYF; cdr3_nt: TGTGCCAGCAAGACCTCAGGGGGAATCACAGATACGCAGTATTTT
d_call: TRBD1; v_call: TRBV27; clone_size: few; j_call: TRBJ2-7; cdr3_length: 17; cdr3_aa: CASSLYPPPGQGYEQYF; cdr3_nt: TGTGCCAGCAGTTTATACCCACCGCCGGGACAGGGTTACGAGCAGTACTTC
d_call: TRBD2; v_call: TRBV20-1; clone_size: -; j_call: TRBJ2-1; cdr3_length: 14; cdr3_aa: CSARARGTSNEQFF; cdr3_nt: TGCAGTGCTAGAGCCCGGGGGACTAGTAATGAGCAGTTCTTC
d_call: TRBD2; v_call: TRBV18; clone_size: few; j_call: TRBJ2-3; cdr3_length: 20; cdr3_aa: CASSPLTSGGVLTSTDTQYF; cdr3_nt: TGTGCCAGCTCACCGCTGACTAGCGGGGGGGTACTAACTAGCACAGATACGCAGTATTTT
d_call: -; v_call: TRBV29-1; clone_size: -; j_call: TRBJ2-1; cdr3_length: 14; cdr3_aa: CSVEPLHLAKEQFF; cdr3_nt: TGCAGCGTTGAGCCCCTCCATCTAGCCAAGGAGCAGTTCTTC